Sequencing of this T cell receptor beta chain was carried out in a study of beta chain features in type 1 diabetes. A sort by CD45RO/CCR7/CD25/CD127/CD95/CD27 yielded CD4+ naive, central memory, regulatory and stem cell-like memory cells. On this clone: Its antigen remains unidentified. At one end the junction does not follow the germline gene, possibly because of a read error.

CDR1 SGHRS and CDR2 YFSETQ come from the germline V gene. The CDR3 is made up of 15 amino acids. Study-wide results and limits: The naive, central memory and Treg TCRB repertoires looked more alike in patients than they did in healthy donors.

Of the isolated RNA, all was reverse transcribed, and so the sequenced material was expressed TCRB transcripts. TCRdb's copy holds only in-frame clones and misses some; the assay was immunoSEQ multiplex PCR. The profile shows about 180,000 clones, less than 15% of them singletons. The chain joins TRBV5-1 to TRBJ2-5; D possibly corresponds to TRBD1 (5 bases). What was sequenced was central memory CD4+ T cells from blood. This clonotype was sampled from a woman aged 18-29 years in good health. The CDR3 DNA reads as TGCGCCAGCAGCTCATTGGGGCTAACACAAGCGACCCAGTACTTC. This sequence encodes CASSSLGLTQATQYF. The whole variable domain, filled in from reference TRBV5-1 and TRBJ2-5, reads KAGVTQTPRYLIKTRGQQVTLSCSPISGHRSVSWYQQTPGQGLQFLFEYFSETQRNKGNFPGRFSGRQFSNSRSEMNVSTLELGDSALYLCASSSLGLTQATQYFGPGTRLLVL.